Listed here are 20 T cell receptor beta chains from one sample, sequenced in a study of vaccination and CD4 T cells after COVID-19. The antigens these receptors bind are not known. The Oncomine TCR Beta short-read assay was applied to DNA of cultured CD4+ T cells. TCRdb independently ran MiXCR on the PCR reads; one entry per CDR3 protein. The table shows about 21,000 distinct CDR3 sequences, with just over 60% occurring only once. The treatment: roughly 11-day PBMC culture with coronavirus spike peptide pools or control peptides (ViraFEST assay). Sequencing was performed on CD4+ T cells from blood, cultured in vitro. These receptors all come from a human donor who had recovered from COVID-19.

V and J are TRBV24-1 and TRBJ1-5; D gene ambiguous. The CDR3 is made up of 16 amino acids. Germline V gene sequence: CDR1 KGHDR, CDR2 SFDVKD. The V end lost 3 bases, the J end lost 0 bases, and 11 bases lay between the germline ends. In nucleotides, the CDR3 is TGTGCCACCAGTGATCCGACATCGGATAGCAATCAGCCCCAGCATTTT. This codes for CATSDPTSDSNQPQHF.

This clonotype appeared a few times. The rearrangement links TRBV6-5 to TRBJ2-7; 8 positions agree with TRBD2. V trimming: 2 bases; J trimming: 3 bases; junction bases outside the gene matches: 9. The V gene's germline CDR1 is MNHEY and CDR2 SVGAGI. The CDR3 consists of 16 residues. As DNA, the CDR3 is TGTGCCAGCAGTTACGATATGGCGGGAGGTTTCTACGAGCAGTACTTC. Protein: CASSYDMAGGFYEQYF.

This chain links TRBV7-9 with TRBJ2-7; TRBD1 matches 10 bases. The CDR3 totals 15 residues. From germline, CDR1 is SEHNR and CDR2 FQNEAQ (reference sequence). The ends lost 5 bases at V and 4 bases at J; junction bases unmatched: 8. The CDR3 loop is CASSPGQGGSYEQYF. The CDR3 bases are TGTGCCAGCAGCCCCGGACAGGGGGGATCTTACGAGCAGTACTTC.

The chain uses TRBV20-1 and TRBJ1-2; possible D gene TRBD1, 5 bases. The CDR3 totals 15 residues. Germline V gene data show CDR1 as DFQATT and CDR2 as SNEGSKA (reference sequence). The V end was cut by 5 bases, the J end by 7 bases, with 23 bases between. The CDR3 DNA reads as TGCAGTGCTGGGCCAGGGTTAGGGGATGGGGGTGGCTACACCTTC. Translating gives CSAGPGLGDGGGYTF.

The chain is built from TRBV27 and TRBJ2-1, with D possibly TRBD2 on 6 matching bases. Trimming pared 7 bases from V and 2 bases from J, leaving 15 bases between. The germline CDR1 and CDR2 sequences are MNHEY and SMNVEV (reference sequence). This CDR3 region has 15 residues. The CDR3 reads CASTLLGGPYNEQFF. The CDR3, as DNA: TGTGCCAGCACTCTACTGGGAGGACCCTACAATGAGCAGTTCTTC.

This clonotype was counted once. V is TRBV5-1 and J is TRBJ1-2; D unclear. There are 13 residues in the CDR3. Trimming shortened V by 5 bases and J by 8 bases, and 16 bases separated the two germline ends. CDR1 is SGHRS, CDR2 YFSETQ, per germline. The DNA of the CDR3 is TGCGCCAGCAGTTGGTACTCCTCAAACGGCTACACCTTC. Protein sequence: CASSWYSSNGYTF.

V usage is TRBV7-2 and J usage is TRBJ1-6; 8 bases align to TRBD1. CDR3 length: 15 amino acids. J was trimmed by 9 bases and V by 3 bases; bases with no gene match: 7. The germline V gene encodes CDR1 SGHTA and CDR2 FQGNSA. The CDR3 here is CASSFGPGGVSPLHF. The CDR3 coding sequence is TGTGCCAGCAGCTTTGGACCAGGGGGCGTTTCACCCCTCCACTTT.

This clonotype showed up just a few times. V gene TRBV9 combines with J gene TRBJ1-5; the match to TRBD1 covers 9 bases. Germline CDR1 SGDLS, CDR2 YYNGEE. CDR3 size: 14 residues. With V trimmed by 4 bases and J by 5 bases, 4 bases remained unmatched. Here the CDR3 reads CASSIGTGHQPQHF. In DNA form, the CDR3 reads TGTGCCAGCAGCATAGGGACAGGGCATCAGCCCCAGCATTTT.

The chain joins TRBV2 to TRBJ1-2; tentative D call: TRBD1 (6 bases). Looked up from germline, CDR1 is SNHLY and CDR2 is FYNNEI. Trimming removed 6 bases from V and 9 bases from J, with 14 bases in between. The CDR3 contains 12 residues. The chain's CDR3 is CASSVGGWSYTF. The CDR3 DNA sequence: TGTGCCAGCAGCGTTGGGGGCTGGAGCTACACCTTC.

This clonotype was counted a few times. Relative to the germline gene, one junction end is altered; a read error may explain this. This chain links TRBV2 with TRBJ1-6; TRBD1 might be the D (5 bases). Germline values: CDR1 SNHLY, CDR2 FYNNEI. The CDR3 extends over 11 amino acids. The CDR3 reads CAGRANSPLHF. Here the CDR3 DNA reads TGTGCCGGCAGGGCTAATTCACCCCTCCACTTT.

The chain is built from TRBV5-4 and TRBJ2-7; possibly TRBD1 for D (6 bases). This CDR3 comprises 14 residues. Between the trimmed V and J ends, which lost 4 bases and 3 bases, there was a span of 14 bases. CDR1 and CDR2 from the germline V gene are SGHNT and YYREEE (reference sequence). CDR3 amino acids: CASSLQGRLYEQYF. The CDR3 DNA sequence: TGTGCCAGCAGCCTCCAGGGGCGTCTCTACGAGCAGTACTTC.

This clonotype was seen more than once but under ten times. The genes are TRBV25-1 and TRBJ2-3; D unclear. Germline V gene lookup returns CDR1 MGHDK and CDR2 SYGVNS. The CDR3 extends over 15 amino acids. The V and J ends lost 6 bases and 5 bases respectively, with 18 bases between them. The CDR3 here is CASSDSTVVRDTQYF. DNA of the CDR3: TGTGCCAGCAGCGATAGCACGGTGGTTAGAGATACGCAGTATTTT.

For this clonotype: The junction and the germline gene differ at one end; a read error may be behind it. The chain recombines TRBV6-1 with TRBJ2-1; maybe TRBD1 (5 bases). This CDR3 spans 13 amino acids. The germline gives CDR1 MNHNS, CDR2 SASEGT. The CDR3 sequence is CASRETEYNEQFF. CDR3 nucleotide sequence: TGTGCCAGCCGTGAGACAGAGTACAATGAGCAGTTCTTC.

This sequence joins TRBV19 and TRBJ2-3; 9 bases agree with TRBD1. CDR3 size: 14 residues. Germline lookup yields CDR1 LNHDA and CDR2 SQIVND (reference sequence). With V trimmed by 9 bases and J by 1 base, 5 bases remained unmatched. The CDR3 is CASSRDRGTDTQYF. DNA for the CDR3: TGTGCCAGCAGTCGGGACAGGGGCACAGATACGCAGTATTTT. The variable domain in full, with the rest retrieved from reference TRBV19 and TRBJ2-3, is DGGITQSPKYLFRKEGQNVTLSCEQNLNHDAMYWYRQDPGQGLRLIYYSQIVNDFQKGDIAEGYSVSREKKESFPLTVTSAQKNPTAFYLCASSRDRGTDTQYFGPGTRLTVL.

The V call is TRBV2, the J call TRBJ2-3; D may be TRBD2 (5 bases). V was trimmed by 2 bases and J by 9 bases, leaving 12 bases between them. CDR3 length equals 13 residues. Per germline, CDR1 SNHLY and CDR2 FYNNEI. The CDR3 region is CASSEPSGKTQYF. In DNA form, the CDR3 reads TGTGCCAGCAGTGAACCCTCCGGGAAAACGCAGTATTTT.

CDR3: CASSQGYQTGYNEQFF. CDR3 nucleotides: TGCGCCAGCAGCCAAGGCTACCAGACAGGGTACAATGAGCAGTTCTTC. This sequence joins TRBV4-3 and TRBJ2-1; 7 bases match TRBD1. Looked up from germline, CDR1 is LGHNA and CDR2 is YSLEER. The V segment lost 1 base and the J segment 4 bases; nucleotides outside the gene matches: 7. This CDR3 has 16 residues.

The rearrangement links TRBV6-1 to TRBJ2-5, with a possible D match to TRBD1 (5 bases). Germline values: CDR1 MNHNS, CDR2 SASEGT. CDR3 size: 13 residues. The V gene lost 7 bases and the J gene lost 4 bases, with 13 bases spanning the gap. CDR3 nucleotide sequence: TGTGCCAGCACCCATAGGGGTCGAGAGACCCAGTACTTC. It codes for CASTHRGRETQYF.

The chain combines TRBV6-5 with TRBJ2-1, with D tentatively TRBD1 or TRBD2 (5 bases each). Trimming cost V 2 bases and J 10 bases, with 15 bases left between them. This CDR3 has 14 amino acids. The V gene's germline CDR1 is MNHEY and CDR2 SVGAGI. The CDR3 is CASSYPGTRREQFF. The CDR3 nucleotides are TGTGCCAGCAGTTACCCAGGGACGCGGCGGGAGCAGTTCTTC.

V is TRBV15 and J is TRBJ2-1; D is possibly TRBD1 or TRBD2 (5 bases each). V gave up 1 base and J gave up 1 base, with 11 bases separating them. This CDR3 has 16 residues. Germline V gives CDR1 LNHNV, CDR2 YYDKDF (reference sequence). The CDR3 spells CATSRGRGESYNEQFF. For the CDR3, the DNA is TGTGCCACCAGCAGAGGCCGGGGCGAATCCTACAATGAGCAGTTCTTC.

This rearrangement joins TRBV27 to TRBJ1-2, with a possible D match to TRBD1 (5 bases). Germline loops: CDR1 MNHEY, CDR2 SMNVEV (reference sequence). Between the trimmed V and J ends, which lost 5 bases and 6 bases, there was a span of 16 bases. This CDR3 region has 14 residues. CDR3 in amino acids: CASSPGTSRDGYTF. The CDR3 DNA is TGTGCCAGCAGTCCCGGGACCAGCAGAGATGGCTACACCTTC.